This T cell receptor beta chain was documented in a study of shared clonotypes between healthy human individuals. Study-wide findings and caveats: Generation probabilities of non-shared clonotypes were lower (relative to those shared by all four donors). Naive subsets typically showed greater estimated richness than memory subsets.

The DNA input per sorted-subset replicate PCR was 200 ng, corresponding to around 30,000 T cell genomes. In the source study's methods: ImmunoSEQ junction-only sequences lacked quality scores, so their filtering differed. Method: immunoSEQ multiplex PCR; TCRdb's copy keeps in-frame clones and lacks some. V, J and clone size are those of that table, while D and trimming were read from the DNA. This repertoire shows approximately 2,000,000 clones, around 93% found once; its top ten account for 0.37%. About this clone: The target antigen is unknown.

V was pared by 5 bases and J by 4 bases, with 12 bases between. The CDR3 contains 13 residues. CDR1 SGHNT and CDR2 YENEEA come from the germline V gene. This TCR came from a man aged 18 to 30 in good health. Some clones in this sample may be carry-over from other donors' samples. The chain recombines TRBV11-3 with TRBJ2-7, with D tentatively TRBD2 (5 bases). Sequenced: naive CD4+ T cells from PBMCs. Regarding subset: CD45RA+ positively selected. This CDR3 is CASSPRGKYEQYF. Written as DNA, the CDR3 is TGTGCCAGCAGCCCCCGAGGGAAATACGAGCAGTACTTC.